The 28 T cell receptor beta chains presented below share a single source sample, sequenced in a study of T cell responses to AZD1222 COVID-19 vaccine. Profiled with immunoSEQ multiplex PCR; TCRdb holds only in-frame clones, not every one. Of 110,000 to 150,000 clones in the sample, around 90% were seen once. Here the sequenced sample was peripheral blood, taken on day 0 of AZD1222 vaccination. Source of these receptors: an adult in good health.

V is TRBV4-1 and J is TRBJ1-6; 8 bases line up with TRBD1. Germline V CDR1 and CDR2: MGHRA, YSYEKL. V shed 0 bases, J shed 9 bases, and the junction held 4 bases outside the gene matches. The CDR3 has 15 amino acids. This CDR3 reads CASSQEGQGGSPLHF. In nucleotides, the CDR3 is TGCGCCAGCAGCCAAGAAGGACAGGGCGGTTCACCCCTCCACTTT.

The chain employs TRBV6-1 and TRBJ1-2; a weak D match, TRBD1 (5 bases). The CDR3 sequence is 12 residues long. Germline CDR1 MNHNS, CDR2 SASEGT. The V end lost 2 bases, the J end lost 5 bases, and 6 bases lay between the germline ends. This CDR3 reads CASSESGYGYTF. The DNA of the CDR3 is TGTGCCAGCAGTGAATCAGGGTATGGCTACACCTTC.

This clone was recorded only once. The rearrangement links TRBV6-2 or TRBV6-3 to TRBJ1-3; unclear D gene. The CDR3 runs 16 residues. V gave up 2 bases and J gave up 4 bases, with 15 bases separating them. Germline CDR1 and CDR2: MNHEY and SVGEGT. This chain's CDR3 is CASSYQLYRSGNTIYF. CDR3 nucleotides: TGTGCCAGCAGTTACCAACTTTACCGCTCAGGAAACACCATATATTTT.

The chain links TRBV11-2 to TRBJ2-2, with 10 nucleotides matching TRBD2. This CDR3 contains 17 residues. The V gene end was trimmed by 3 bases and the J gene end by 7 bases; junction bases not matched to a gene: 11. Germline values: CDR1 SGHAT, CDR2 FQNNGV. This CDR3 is CASSFSGGLAVHGELFF. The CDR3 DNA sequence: TGTGCCAGCAGCTTTTCCGGTGGACTAGCGGTACACGGGGAGCTGTTTTTT. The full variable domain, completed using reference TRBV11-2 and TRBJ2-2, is EAGVAQSPRYKIIEKRQSVAFWCNPISGHATLYWYQQILGQGPKLLIQFQNNGVVDDSQLPKDRFSAERLKGVDSTLKIQPAKLEDSAVYLCASSFSGGLAVHGELFFGEGSRLTVL.

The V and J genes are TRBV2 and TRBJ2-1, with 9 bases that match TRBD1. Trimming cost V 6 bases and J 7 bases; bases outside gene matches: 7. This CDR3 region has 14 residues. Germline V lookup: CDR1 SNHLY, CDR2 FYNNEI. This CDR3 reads CASSVPGQGNEQFF. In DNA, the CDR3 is TGTGCCAGCAGCGTACCGGGACAGGGAAATGAGCAGTTCTTC.

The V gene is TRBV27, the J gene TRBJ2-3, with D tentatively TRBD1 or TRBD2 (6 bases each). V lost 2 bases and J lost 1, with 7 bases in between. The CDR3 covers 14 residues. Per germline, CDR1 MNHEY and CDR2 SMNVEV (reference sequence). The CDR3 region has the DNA TGTGCCAGCAGTTTAAGGGGGGGCACAGATACGCAGTATTTT. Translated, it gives CASSLRGGTDTQYF.

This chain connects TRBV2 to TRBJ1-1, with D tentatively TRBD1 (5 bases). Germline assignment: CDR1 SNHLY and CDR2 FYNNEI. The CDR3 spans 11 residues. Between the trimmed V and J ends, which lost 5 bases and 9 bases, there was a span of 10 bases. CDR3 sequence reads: CASSLGEQAFF. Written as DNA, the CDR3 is TGTGCCAGCAGTTTGGGGGAACAAGCTTTCTTT.

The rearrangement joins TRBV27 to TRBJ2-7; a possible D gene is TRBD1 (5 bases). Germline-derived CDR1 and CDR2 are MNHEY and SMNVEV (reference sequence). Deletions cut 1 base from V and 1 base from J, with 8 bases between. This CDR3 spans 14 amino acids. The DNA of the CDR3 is TGTGCCAGCAGTTTATGGGGCCTATCCTACGAGCAGTACTTC. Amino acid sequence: CASSLWGLSYEQYF.

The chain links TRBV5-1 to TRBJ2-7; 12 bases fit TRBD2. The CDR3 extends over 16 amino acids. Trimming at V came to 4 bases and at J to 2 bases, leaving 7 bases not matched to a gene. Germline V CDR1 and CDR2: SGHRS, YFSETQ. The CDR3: CASSVAGTSGPYEQYF. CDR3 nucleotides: TGCGCCAGCAGCGTAGCCGGGACTAGCGGGCCCTACGAGCAGTACTTC.

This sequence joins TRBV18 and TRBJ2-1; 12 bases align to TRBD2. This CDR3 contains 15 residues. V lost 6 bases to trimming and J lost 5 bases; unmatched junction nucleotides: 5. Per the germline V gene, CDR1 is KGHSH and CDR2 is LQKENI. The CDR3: CASSSLAGGNNEQFF. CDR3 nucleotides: TGTGCCAGCTCGTCACTAGCGGGAGGAAACAATGAGCAGTTCTTC.

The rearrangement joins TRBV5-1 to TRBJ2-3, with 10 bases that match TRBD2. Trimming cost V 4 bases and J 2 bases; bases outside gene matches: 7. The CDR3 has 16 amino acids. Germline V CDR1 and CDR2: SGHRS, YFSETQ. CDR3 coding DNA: TGCGCCAGCAGCGGTGGACTAGCGGATGTCACAGATACGCAGTATTTT. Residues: CASSGGLADVTDTQYF.

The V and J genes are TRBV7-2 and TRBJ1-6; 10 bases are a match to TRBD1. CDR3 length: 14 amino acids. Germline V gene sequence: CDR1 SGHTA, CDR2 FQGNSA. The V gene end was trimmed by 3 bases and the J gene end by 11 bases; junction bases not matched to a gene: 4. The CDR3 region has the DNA TGTGCCAGCAGCTTGGGACAGGGGACTCCACCCCTCCACTTT. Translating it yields CASSLGQGTPPLHF. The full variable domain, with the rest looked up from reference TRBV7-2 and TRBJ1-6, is GAGVSQSPSNKVTEKGKDVELRCDPISGHTALYWYRQSLGQGLEFLIYFQGNSAPDKSGLPSDRFSAERTGGSVSTLTIQRTQQEDSAVYLCASSLGQGTPPLHFGNGTRLTVT.

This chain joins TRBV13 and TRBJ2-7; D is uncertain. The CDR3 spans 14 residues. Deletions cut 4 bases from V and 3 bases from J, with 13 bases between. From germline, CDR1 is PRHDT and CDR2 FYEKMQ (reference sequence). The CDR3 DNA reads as TGTGCCAGCAGCTCGCGCTCGGATTTCTACGAGCAGTACTTC. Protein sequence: CASSSRSDFYEQYF. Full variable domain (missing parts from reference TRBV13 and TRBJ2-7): AAGVIQSPRHLIKEKRETATLKCYPIPRHDTVYWYQQGPGQDPQFLISFYEKMQSDKGSIPDRFSAQQFSDYHSELNMSSLELGDSALYFCASSSRSDFYEQYFGPGTRLTVT.

The CDR3 DNA reads TGTGCCACCAGCAGAGGGGCGAACACTGAAGCTTTCTTT. It yields the protein CATSRGANTEAFF. V usage is TRBV15 and J usage is TRBJ1-1; D remains unclear. The V end was cut by 1 base, the J end by 1 base, with 4 bases between. The CDR3 sequence is 13 residues long. The germline V gene has CDR1 LNHNV and CDR2 YYDKDF (reference sequence).

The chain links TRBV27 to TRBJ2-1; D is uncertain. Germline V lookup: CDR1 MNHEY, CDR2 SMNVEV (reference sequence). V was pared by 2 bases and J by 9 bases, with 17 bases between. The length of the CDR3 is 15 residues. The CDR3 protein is CASSLRRFSIVEQFF. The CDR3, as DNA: TGTGCCAGCAGTTTACGAAGATTCAGTATAGTTGAGCAGTTCTTC.

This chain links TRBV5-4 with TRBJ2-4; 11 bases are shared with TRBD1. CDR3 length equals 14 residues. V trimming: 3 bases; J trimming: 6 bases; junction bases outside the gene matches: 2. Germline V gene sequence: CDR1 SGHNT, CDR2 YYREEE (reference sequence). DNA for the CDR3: TGTGCCAGCAGCTCGGGACAGGGGGGAAACATTCAGTACTTC. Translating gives CASSSGQGGNIQYF.

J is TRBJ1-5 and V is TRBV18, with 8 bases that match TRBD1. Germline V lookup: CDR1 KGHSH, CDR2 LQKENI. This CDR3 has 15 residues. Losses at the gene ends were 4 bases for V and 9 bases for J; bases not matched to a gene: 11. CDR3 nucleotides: TGTGCCAGCTCACGTGGCGACAGGGGTATTTCGCCCCAGCATTTT. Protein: CASSRGDRGISPQHF.

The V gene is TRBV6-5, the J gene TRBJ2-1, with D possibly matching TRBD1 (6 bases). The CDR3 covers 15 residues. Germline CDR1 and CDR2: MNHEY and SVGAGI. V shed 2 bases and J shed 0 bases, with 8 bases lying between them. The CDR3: CASSYRDTSYNEQFF. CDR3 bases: TGTGCCAGCAGTTACCGGGACACCTCCTACAATGAGCAGTTCTTC.

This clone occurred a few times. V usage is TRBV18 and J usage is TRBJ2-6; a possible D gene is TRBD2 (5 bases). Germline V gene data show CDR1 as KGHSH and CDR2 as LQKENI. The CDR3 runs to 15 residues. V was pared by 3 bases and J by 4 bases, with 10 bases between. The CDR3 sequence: CASSPRTYGANVLTF. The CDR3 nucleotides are TGTGCCAGCTCACCCCGGACTTACGGGGCCAACGTCCTGACTTTC. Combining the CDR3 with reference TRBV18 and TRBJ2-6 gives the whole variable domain NAGVMQNPRHLVRRRGQEARLRCSPMKGHSHVYWYRQLPEEGLKFMVYLQKENIIDESGMPKERFSAEFPKEGPSILRIQQVVRGDSAAYFCASSPRTYGANVLTFGAGSRLTVL.

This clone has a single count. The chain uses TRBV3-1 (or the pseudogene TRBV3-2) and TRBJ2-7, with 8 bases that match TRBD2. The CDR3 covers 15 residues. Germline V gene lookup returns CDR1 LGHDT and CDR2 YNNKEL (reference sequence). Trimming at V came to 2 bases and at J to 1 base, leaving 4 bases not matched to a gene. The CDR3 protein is CASSQQAGVSYEQYF. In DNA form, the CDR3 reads TGTGCCAGCAGCCAACAAGCGGGGGTATCCTACGAGCAGTACTTC.

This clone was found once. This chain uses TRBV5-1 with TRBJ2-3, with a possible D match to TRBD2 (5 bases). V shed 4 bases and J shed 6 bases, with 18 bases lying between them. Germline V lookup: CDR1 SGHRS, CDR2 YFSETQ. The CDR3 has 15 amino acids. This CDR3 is CASSRASPYRDTQYF. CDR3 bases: TGCGCCAGCAGCCGGGCTAGCCCCTATAGGGATACGCAGTATTTT.

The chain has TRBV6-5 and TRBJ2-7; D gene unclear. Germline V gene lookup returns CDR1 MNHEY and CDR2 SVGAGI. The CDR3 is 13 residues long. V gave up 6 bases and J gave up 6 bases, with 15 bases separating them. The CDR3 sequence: CASSRGTFGEQYF. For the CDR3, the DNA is TGTGCCAGCAGCCGCGGAACGTTCGGCGAGCAGTACTTC.

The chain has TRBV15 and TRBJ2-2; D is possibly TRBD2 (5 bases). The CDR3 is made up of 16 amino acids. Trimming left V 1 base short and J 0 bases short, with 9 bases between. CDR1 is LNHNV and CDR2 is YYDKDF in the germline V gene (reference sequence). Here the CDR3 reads CATSRGRAANTGELFF. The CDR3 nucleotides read TGTGCCACCAGCAGAGGGCGGGCAGCGAACACCGGGGAGCTGTTTTTT.

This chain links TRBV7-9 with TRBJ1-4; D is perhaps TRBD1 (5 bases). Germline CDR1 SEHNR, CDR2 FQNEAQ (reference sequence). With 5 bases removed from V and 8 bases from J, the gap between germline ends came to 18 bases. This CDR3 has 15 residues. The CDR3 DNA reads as TGTGCCAGCAGCCGAACGCTCAGGGAAGGAGAAAAACTGTTTTTT. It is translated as CASSRTLREGEKLFF.

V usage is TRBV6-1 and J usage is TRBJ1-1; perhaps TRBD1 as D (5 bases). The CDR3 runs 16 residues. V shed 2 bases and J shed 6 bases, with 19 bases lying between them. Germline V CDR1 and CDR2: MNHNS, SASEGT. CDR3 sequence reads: CASSERLSGGSAEAFF. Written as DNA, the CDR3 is TGTGCCAGCAGTGAACGTCTTTCTGGGGGTTCGGCTGAAGCTTTCTTT.

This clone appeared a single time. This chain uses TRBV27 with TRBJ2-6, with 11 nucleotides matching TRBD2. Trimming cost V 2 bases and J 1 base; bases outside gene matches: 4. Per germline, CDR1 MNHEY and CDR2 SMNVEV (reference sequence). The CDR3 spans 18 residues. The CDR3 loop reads CASSLMGLAASGANVLTF. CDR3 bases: TGTGCCAGCAGTTTAATGGGACTAGCGGCTTCTGGGGCCAACGTCCTGACTTTC.

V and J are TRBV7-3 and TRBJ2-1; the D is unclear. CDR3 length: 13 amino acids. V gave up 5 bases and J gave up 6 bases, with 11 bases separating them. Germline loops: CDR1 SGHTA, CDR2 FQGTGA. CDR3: CASSPGSPNEQFF. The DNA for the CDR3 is TGTGCCAGCAGCCCCGGGTCTCCCAATGAGCAGTTCTTC.

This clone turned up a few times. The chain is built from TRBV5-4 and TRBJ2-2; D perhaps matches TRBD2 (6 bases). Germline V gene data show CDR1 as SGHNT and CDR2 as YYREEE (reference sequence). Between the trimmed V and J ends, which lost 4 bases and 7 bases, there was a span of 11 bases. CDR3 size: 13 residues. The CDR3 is CASSLGGVGELFF. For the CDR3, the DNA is TGTGCCAGCAGCCTCGGAGGGGTCGGGGAGCTGTTTTTT.